The 26 T cell receptor beta chains below were found in one sample sequenced in a study of cytomegalovirus exposure and HLA in healthy donors. The PCR ran on 60 Vbeta and 13 Jbeta primers. This table comes from immunoSEQ multiplex PCR, and its TCRdb copy is limited to in-frame clones, with some not included. The data hold 130,000 to 150,000 clones, with 76% observed a single time. The sequenced sample consisted of PBMCs. The receptors derive from a middle-aged woman in good health and CMV-seronegative.

The genes are TRBV19 and TRBJ2-3, with 8 bases lining up with TRBD2. V shed 5 bases, J shed 2 bases, and the junction held 12 bases outside the gene matches. CDR3 size: 17 residues. Germline V gene lookup returns CDR1 LNHDA and CDR2 SQIVND (reference sequence). The DNA for the CDR3 is TGTGCCAGTAGTCCCCGGGGGAGCGGGGGCAACACAGATACGCAGTATTTT. Protein product: CASSPRGSGGNTDTQYF.

This clone was picked up one time. This sequence joins TRBV29-1 and TRBJ1-2; D ambiguous. V was cut by 3 bases and J by 3 bases, with 11 bases left in between. CDR1 is SQVTM, CDR2 ANQGSEA, per germline. The CDR3 totals 13 residues. The CDR3 DNA reads as TGCAGCGTTGATATAGGCGGGCACTATGGCTACACCTTC. This codes for CSVDIGGHYGYTF.

The V call is TRBV18, the J call TRBJ1-2; D remains ambiguous. The CDR3 has 12 residues. The germline gives CDR1 KGHSH, CDR2 LQKENI. The V gene lost 2 bases and the J gene lost 8 bases, with 9 bases spanning the gap. DNA of the CDR3: TGTGCCAGCTCACCAGGACTTGGGGGCTACACCTTC. Its translation: CASSPGLGGYTF.

The chain joins TRBV19 to TRBJ1-1, with 8 bases aligning to TRBD1. V shed 5 bases, J shed 3 bases, and the junction held 8 bases outside the gene matches. Looked up from germline, CDR1 is LNHDA and CDR2 is SQIVND (reference sequence). CDR3 length: 15 residues. The CDR3 nucleotides are TGTGCCAGTAGTCGCGGACAGGGATTGGACACTGAAGCTTTCTTT. Translating gives CASSRGQGLDTEAFF.

The chain joins TRBV29-1 to TRBJ2-2; possibly TRBD2 for D (5 bases). Trimming took 6 bases from V and 3 from J, leaving 14 bases between them. CDR1 is SQVTM, CDR2 ANQGSEA, per germline. CDR3 length equals 14 residues. In nucleotides, the CDR3 is TGCAGCGTCCGGTCGGGGTGGGACACCGGGGAGCTGTTTTTT. It is translated as CSVRSGWDTGELFF.

The gene calls are TRBV6-1 and TRBJ2-7; TRBD2 matches at 13 bases. The CDR3 runs to 15 residues. The trim removed 4 bases at V and 5 bases at J, leaving 5 bases unmatched. The germline CDR1 and CDR2 sequences are MNHNS and SASEGT. In DNA, the CDR3 is TGTGCCAGCAGTGCCTTACTAGCGGGAGGGGACGAGCAGTACTTC. It yields the protein CASSALLAGGDEQYF.

The genes are TRBV11-2 and TRBJ2-7, with 8 bases fitting TRBD2. Looked up from germline, CDR1 is SGHAT and CDR2 is FQNNGV. V shed 8 bases and J 5 bases; nucleotides not matched to a gene: 11. The CDR3 loop spans 14 amino acids. The chain's CDR3 is CASAFGGGSNEQYF. CDR3 coding DNA: TGTGCCAGCGCGTTCGGCGGGGGGAGCAACGAGCAGTACTTC.

V usage is TRBV19 and J usage is TRBJ1-2; D is possibly TRBD1 (6 bases). Trimming pared 8 bases from V and 6 bases from J, leaving 19 bases between. CDR3 size: 14 residues. The germline V gene encodes CDR1 LNHDA and CDR2 SQIVND (reference sequence). In DNA, the CDR3 is TGTGCCAGTGGGGGACAACGAAGGATGGATGGCTACACCTTC. Protein product: CASGGQRRMDGYTF.

This clone occurred once. The chain recombines TRBV29-1 with TRBJ2-1, with a tentative D call TRBD1 (6 bases). V lost 6 bases and J 0 bases, leaving 9 bases between the germline ends. The CDR3 is 13 residues long. Germline loops: CDR1 SQVTM, CDR2 ANQGSEA. CDR3 DNA: TGCAGCGTAGGACAGAACTCCTACAATGAGCAGTTCTTC. It translates to CSVGQNSYNEQFF.

In this sample, this clone turned up once. The junction shows a germline mismatch at one end, possibly a read error. The chain links TRBV7-9 to TRBJ2-2; 7 positions agree with TRBD1. The CDR3 covers 16 residues. Germline CDR1 SEHNR, CDR2 FQNEAQ (reference sequence). In DNA form, the CDR3 reads TGTTCCAGCAGCTTGCGACAGGGCTGGAACACCGGGGAGCTGTTTTTT. This sequence encodes CSSSLRQGWNTGELFF. Combining the CDR3 with reference TRBV7-9 and TRBJ2-2 gives the whole variable domain DTGVSQNPRHKITKRGQNVTFRCDPISEHNRLYWYRQTLGQGPEFLTYFQNEAQLEKSRLLSDRFSAERPKGSFSTLEIQRTEQGDSAMYLCSSSLRQGWNTGELFFGEGSRLTVL.

In its sample, this clone was seen a few times. The V call is TRBV5-4, the J call TRBJ1-4, with D uncertain. Germline V gives CDR1 SGHNT, CDR2 YYREEE (reference sequence). There are 12 residues in the CDR3. Trimming left V 0 bases short and J 8 bases short, with 5 bases between. CDR3 sequence reads: CASSLVGEKLFF. The DNA for the CDR3 is TGTGCCAGCAGCTTGGTCGGGGAAAAACTGTTTTTT.

The chain couples TRBV19 to TRBJ1-2; 9 bases align to TRBD1. Germline CDR1 reads LNHDA; CDR2 reads SQIVND (reference sequence). V lost 6 bases and J lost 3; bases outside the gene matches: 8. CDR3 length: 15 amino acids. CDR3 residues: CASRADRGGDYGYTF. The CDR3 nucleotides read TGTGCCAGTAGGGCGGACAGGGGAGGAGACTATGGCTACACCTTC.

This chain connects TRBV5-1 to TRBJ2-2; maybe TRBD2 (6 bases). The CDR3 loop spans 15 amino acids. Germline assignment: CDR1 SGHRS and CDR2 YFSETQ. V dropped 1 base and J dropped 4 bases, with 11 bases sitting between them. Here the CDR3 reads CASSLWLASTGELFF. CDR3 sequence (DNA): TGCGCCAGCAGCTTGTGGCTAGCGAGCACCGGGGAGCTGTTTTTT.

This clone appeared a few times. The chain carries TRBV28 and TRBJ1-2; a weak D match, TRBD1 (5 bases). Looked up from germline, CDR1 is MDHEN and CDR2 is SYDVKM. CDR3 length: 15 residues. Trimming cost V 7 bases and J 5 bases, with 20 bases left between them. CDR3 in DNA: TGTGCCAGCACCGTTGCCTCAGGGAACTTTTATGGCTACACCTTC. Amino acid sequence: CASTVASGNFYGYTF.

This chain links TRBV19 with TRBJ1-2; the match to TRBD1 covers 11 bases. V was clipped by 7 bases and J by 7 bases; unmatched bases: 8. CDR1 and CDR2 from the germline V gene are LNHDA and SQIVND (reference sequence). This CDR3 comprises 14 residues. CDR3 nucleotides: TGTGCCAGTACTCCGGACAGGGGGCAGGGTGGCTACACCTTC. This sequence encodes CASTPDRGQGGYTF.

The chain joins TRBV10-3 to TRBJ2-7; D might be TRBD1 (6 bases). V was shortened by 5 bases and J by 5 bases, with 10 bases between the two germline ends. The CDR3 runs 12 residues. Germline V CDR1 and CDR2: ENHRY, SYGVKD. CDR3 sequence: CAISRAGDEQYF. The CDR3 nucleotides are TGTGCCATCAGTCGGGCAGGGGACGAGCAGTACTTC.

This chain connects TRBV6-5 to TRBJ2-7, with 10 bases lining up with TRBD2. This CDR3 has 14 amino acids. The trim removed 9 bases at V and 1 base at J, leaving 6 bases unmatched. Germline V CDR1 and CDR2: MNHEY, SVGAGI. CDR3 region: CASSGGPLSYEQYF. The CDR3 region has the DNA TGTGCCAGTAGCGGGGGGCCACTTTCCTACGAGCAGTACTTC.

The chain combines TRBV28 with TRBJ1-2; 8 nucleotides line up with TRBD1. The V gene end was trimmed by 3 bases and the J gene end by 8 bases; junction bases not matched to a gene: 5. Per germline, CDR1 MDHEN and CDR2 SYDVKM. The CDR3 is made up of 13 amino acids. CDR3 loop: CASSLMTGVGYTF. The CDR3 nucleotides read TGTGCCAGCAGTTTGATGACAGGGGTGGGCTACACCTTC.

The CDR3 coding sequence is TGTGCCAGCAGTCCCTTACAGGAAAACTATGGCTACACCTTC. This translates into CASSPLQENYGYTF. This chain links TRBV28 with TRBJ1-2, with D tentatively TRBD1 (5 bases). Germline V gene sequence: CDR1 MDHEN, CDR2 SYDVKM. The V end was cut by 5 bases, the J end by 2 bases, with 12 bases between. The CDR3 extends over 14 amino acids.

This chain uses TRBV29-1 with TRBJ1-2; TRBD1 is a possible D gene (6 bases). The CDR3 has 13 amino acids. Looked up from germline, CDR1 is SQVTM and CDR2 is ANQGSEA. Deletions cut 4 bases from V and 3 bases from J, with 12 bases between. CDR3 sequence (DNA): TGCAGCGTTGCCCCGACAGGTCACTATGGCTACACCTTC. It translates to CSVAPTGHYGYTF.

The chain is built from TRBV5-1 and TRBJ1-1; D call uncertain. The CDR3 is made up of 12 amino acids. V dropped 2 bases and J dropped 5 bases, with 7 bases sitting between them. The germline CDR1 and CDR2 sequences are SGHRS and YFSETQ. CDR3 loop: CASSFPGTEAFF. DNA of the CDR3: TGCGCCAGCAGCTTCCCGGGTACTGAAGCTTTCTTT.

V gene TRBV5-8 combines with J gene TRBJ2-7; D is unresolved. Trimming stripped 2 bases from V and 5 bases from J, with 5 bases between. CDR1 is SGHTS, CDR2 YDEGEE, per germline. The CDR3 covers 11 residues. CDR3 loop: CASSLGDEQYF. CDR3 nucleotide sequence: TGTGCCAGCAGCTTAGGAGACGAGCAGTACTTC.

The chain uses TRBV18 and TRBJ2-1; 9 bases are shared with TRBD2. V shed 4 bases and J 2 bases; nucleotides not matched to a gene: 3. CDR1 and CDR2 from the germline V gene are KGHSH and LQKENI. The CDR3 has 15 amino acids. In DNA, the CDR3 is TGTGCCAGCTCACGGCTAGCGGGACCCTACAATGAGCAGTTCTTC. Protein sequence: CASSRLAGPYNEQFF.

This chain joins TRBV28 and TRBJ2-3; 8 bases match TRBD2. Looked up from germline, CDR1 is MDHEN and CDR2 is SYDVKM. The CDR3 is made up of 14 amino acids. Trimming cost V 7 bases and J 5 bases; bases outside gene matches: 8. DNA for the CDR3: TGTGCCAGCACACCGGGGGGGAGAGAAGATACGCAGTATTTT. Translation: CASTPGGREDTQYF.

This chain links TRBV7-9 with TRBJ2-7, with D uncertain. Germline CDR1 and CDR2: SEHNR and FQNEAQ (reference sequence). The CDR3 runs to 13 residues. V lost 5 bases to trimming and J lost 9 bases, with 17 bases between them. In DNA form, the CDR3 reads TGTGCCAGCAGCCCGCGACATTCTTCAGGGCAGTACTTC. Protein: CASSPRHSSGQYF.

This clone turned up a few times. The chain joins TRBV6-4 to TRBJ2-1, with D unresolved. Trimming took 1 base from V and 8 from J, leaving 15 bases between them. The germline V gene encodes CDR1 MRHNA and CDR2 SNTAGT. CDR3 length: 15 residues. CDR3 bases: TGTGCCAGCAGTGACTTCGGATCACTACCCTATGAGCAGTTCTTC. Residues: CASSDFGSLPYEQFF.